The next 29 T cell receptor beta chains were all read from a single sample in a study of T-cell memory formation after mild COVID-19. TCRdb reprocessed the 5' RACE reads via MiXCR and lists one record per CDR3 protein. The sample lists 400,000 to 500,000 distinct CDR3 sequences; more than 20% were seen once. Material for sequencing was PBMCs or a T cell subset sorted from them (not recorded which). The source of these receptors is an adult woman who had mild COVID-19 (a few samples of this study predate the infection). Cell type and time point are not known.

V and J are TRBV3-1 and TRBJ1-1, with D tentatively TRBD1 (5 bases). CDR1 LGHDT and CDR2 YNNKEL come from the germline V gene (reference sequence). CDR3 length equals 15 residues. V gave up 2 bases and J gave up 1 base, with 11 bases separating them. CDR3 DNA: TGTGCCAGCAGCCAATTCCAGGGAGCGAACACTGAAGCTTTCTTT. Protein sequence: CASSQFQGANTEAFF.

The V call is TRBV5-1, the J call TRBJ2-1; perhaps D is TRBD1 or TRBD2 (5 bases each). The V gene lost 0 bases and the J gene lost 9 bases, with 13 bases spanning the gap. The CDR3 sequence is 14 residues long. Germline CDR1 is SGHRS and CDR2 is YFSETQ. The CDR3: CASSLDRFSGEQFF. The CDR3 nucleotides are TGCGCCAGCAGCTTGGACAGGTTCAGCGGTGAGCAGTTCTTC.

This clonotype has only a few counts. The chain couples TRBV9 to TRBJ2-1, with 8 nucleotides matching TRBD2. The CDR3 runs to 17 residues. V lost 0 bases and J lost 0; bases outside the gene matches: 5. Germline assignment: CDR1 SGDLS and CDR2 YYNGEE. This CDR3 reads CASSVGLAGSSYNEQFF. The CDR3 nucleotides read TGTGCCAGCAGCGTAGGGCTAGCGGGTAGCTCCTACAATGAGCAGTTCTTC.

The J gene is TRBJ2-5, the V gene TRBV11-2; D not resolved. The CDR3 has 15 amino acids. Germline V gives CDR1 SGHAT, CDR2 FQNNGV. Deletions cut 1 base from V and 1 base from J, with 10 bases between. The CDR3 DNA sequence: TGTGCCAGCAGCTTAGGGGTCGTGGGCCAAGAGACCCAGTACTTC. This translates into CASSLGVVGQETQYF.

The chain combines TRBV10-3 with TRBJ2-7, with D unresolved. Looked up from germline, CDR1 is ENHRY and CDR2 is SYGVKD. This CDR3 has 14 amino acids. V gave up 10 bases and J gave up 1 base, with 17 bases separating them. The CDR3 here is CATKANDISYEQYF. The CDR3 nucleotides are TGTGCCACCAAGGCCAACGACATTTCCTACGAGCAGTACTTC.

This clonotype was detected a few times. V usage is TRBV11-1 and J usage is TRBJ2-1; TRBD2 agrees at 11 bases. Per germline, CDR1 SGHAT and CDR2 FQDESV (reference sequence). This CDR3 is built from 15 residues. J lost 9 bases, V lost 5 bases, and 9 bases had no gene match. DNA of the CDR3: TGTGCCAGCAGCCCCAAGACTAGCGGGATTTTTGAGCAGTTCTTC. Protein sequence: CASSPKTSGIFEQFF.

This clonotype was seen a handful of times. The chain employs TRBV11-3 and TRBJ2-5, with a weak D call TRBD2 (5 bases). V gave up 6 bases and J gave up 4 bases, with 12 bases separating them. CDR1 SGHNT and CDR2 YENEEA come from the germline V gene. CDR3 length equals 13 residues. The CDR3 nucleotides read TGTGCCAGCAGTCGCGACGAGGGAGAGACCCAGTACTTC. Its translation: CASSRDEGETQYF.

This clonotype was counted a few times. This chain connects TRBV20-1 to TRBJ2-7; D is perhaps TRBD1 or TRBD2 (5 bases each). V shed 6 bases and J shed 1 base, with 10 bases lying between them. From germline, CDR1 is DFQATT and CDR2 SNEGSKA (reference sequence). The CDR3 is 12 residues long. The CDR3 reads CSARDVSYEQYF. CDR3 DNA sequence: TGCAGTGCAAGGGACGTGTCCTACGAGCAGTACTTC.

This clonotype came up a few times. The chain links TRBV6-4 to TRBJ2-3, with TRBD2 matching over 13 bases. Trimming cost V 4 bases and J 5 bases; bases outside gene matches: 3. This CDR3 has 15 amino acids. Looked up from germline, CDR1 is MRHNA and CDR2 is SNTAGT. DNA for the CDR3: TGTGCCAGCAGTGTACTAGCGGGGGGGCAAGATACGCAGTATTTT. Protein sequence: CASSVLAGGQDTQYF.

This clonotype was counted once. This chain connects TRBV19 to TRBJ2-7, with no clear D. The germline V gene encodes CDR1 LNHDA and CDR2 SQIVND (reference sequence). V was cut by 5 bases and J by 0 bases, with 11 bases left in between. The CDR3 consists of 14 residues. The CDR3 spells CASSEDPYSYEQYF. As DNA, the CDR3 is TGTGCCAGTAGTGAGGACCCATACTCCTACGAGCAGTACTTC.

This chain joins TRBV19 and TRBJ1-1; maybe TRBD1 (6 bases). Germline V gives CDR1 LNHDA, CDR2 SQIVND (reference sequence). This CDR3 spans 14 amino acids. V gave up 3 bases and J gave up 5 bases, with 13 bases separating them. CDR3 residues: CASSMGAGGTEAFF. For the CDR3, the DNA is TGTGCCAGTAGTATGGGGGCAGGTGGAACTGAAGCTTTCTTT. Supplemented by reference TRBV19 and TRBJ1-1, the full variable domain reads DGGITQSPKYLFRKEGQNVTLSCEQNLNHDAMYWYRQDPGQGLRLIYYSQIVNDFQKGDIAEGYSVSREKKESFPLTVTSAQKNPTAFYLCASSMGAGGTEAFFGQGTRLTVV.

CDR3 sequence reads: CATSDLGQDTDTQYF. The CDR3 nucleotides read TGTGCCACCAGTGATTTGGGACAGGACACAGATACGCAGTATTTT. The chain couples TRBV24-1 to TRBJ2-3; 7 positions agree with TRBD1. The CDR3 has 15 amino acids. J gave up 2 bases and V 0 bases, and 1 base lay outside the gene matches. The germline CDR1 and CDR2 sequences are KGHDR and SFDVKD.

This clonotype was counted once. This chain links TRBV18 with TRBJ2-5, with D possibly being TRBD1 or TRBD2 (6 bases each). Germline V CDR1 and CDR2: KGHSH, LQKENI. The V and J ends lost 4 bases and 6 bases respectively, with 15 bases between them. CDR3 length equals 14 residues. The CDR3 coding sequence is TGTGCCAGCTCACTGCCGACTAGGGGGAAGACCCAGTACTTC. Translating it yields CASSLPTRGKTQYF.

This clonotype showed up just a few times. The V and J genes are TRBV4-1 and TRBJ1-1; 9 bases map to TRBD1. CDR1 MGHRA and CDR2 YSYEKL come from the germline V gene. Germline trimming cut 2 bases from V and 1 base from J; bases unmatched to any gene: 2. The CDR3 consists of 15 residues. The CDR3 nucleotides are TGCGCCAGCAGCCAAACGGACAGGGGGAACACTGAAGCTTTCTTT. Translation gives CASSQTDRGNTEAFF.

Ten or more counts support this clonotype. This sequence joins TRBV29-1 and TRBJ2-7; no clear D. Per germline, CDR1 SQVTM and CDR2 ANQGSEA. Trimming took off 4 bases at V and 2 bases at J, with 12 bases between the two ends. The CDR3 totals 13 residues. Here the CDR3 reads CSVGVVATYEQYF. CDR3 DNA: TGCAGCGTTGGGGTGGTAGCTACCTACGAGCAGTACTTC.

This chain uses TRBV21-1 with TRBJ2-5; the table's D call, TRBD2, has no DNA check behind it. TRBV21-1 represents a pseudogene. The CDR3 totals 17 residues. The DNA for the CDR3 is TGTGCCAGCAGCAAACTGGGACTAGCGGGCCCCGCAGAGACCCAGTACTTC. It yields the protein CASSKLGLAGPAETQYF.

Only a few counts were recorded for this clonotype. This chain links TRBV5-1 with TRBJ2-1; 8 positions match TRBD2. Germline V gives CDR1 SGHRS, CDR2 YFSETQ. The junction had 6 bases not matched to a gene; V was cut back by 5 bases and J by 5 bases. This CDR3 has 14 residues. CDR3 sequence (DNA): TGCGCCAGCAGGGTAGCGGGGAGTAACAATGAGCAGTTCTTC. Residues: CASRVAGSNNEQFF. The full variable domain, completed using reference TRBV5-1 and TRBJ2-1, is KAGVTQTPRYLIKTRGQQVTLSCSPISGHRSVSWYQQTPGQGLQFLFEYFSETQRNKGNFPGRFSGRQFSNSRSEMNVSTLELGDSALYLCASRVAGSNNEQFFGPGTRLTVL.

This clonotype turned up a few times. The chain uses TRBV21-1 and TRBJ2-7; TRBD2, the table's D call, lacks a check against the DNA. TRBV21-1 is a pseudogene locus. The CDR3 totals 16 residues. CDR3 in amino acids: CASSPGLAGDKNEQYF. CDR3 coding DNA: TGTGCCAGCAGCCCTGGACTAGCGGGAGACAAGAACGAGCAGTACTTC.

This clonotype was observed a few times. The chain joins TRBV24-1 to TRBJ2-1; 7 bases agree with TRBD1. Looked up from germline, CDR1 is KGHDR and CDR2 is SFDVKD. J was trimmed by 1 base and V by 1 base; bases with no gene match: 9. This CDR3 has 18 amino acids. CDR3 amino acids: CATSDLKPDRESYNEQFF. The CDR3 bases are TGTGCCACCAGTGATTTAAAGCCAGACAGGGAATCCTACAATGAGCAGTTCTTC.

The table lists this clonotype with a few counts. The CDR3 loop is CASTDSGQPSYEQYF. DNA for the CDR3: TGTGCCAGCACCGATAGCGGACAGCCGTCCTACGAGCAGTACTTC. The V and J genes are TRBV6-2 or TRBV6-3 and TRBJ2-7, with D possibly being TRBD1 or TRBD2 (6 bases each). The CDR3 is 15 amino acids. V lost 7 bases and J lost 1, with 17 bases in between. Looked up from germline, CDR1 is MNHEY and CDR2 is SVGEGT.

CDR3 nucleotide sequence: TGTGCCAGCAGCCCCGGGGGGGATCAAGAGACCCAGTACTTC. It specifies CASSPGGDQETQYF. The chain links TRBV7-3 to TRBJ2-5; 8 nucleotides agree with TRBD2. The CDR3 is made up of 14 amino acids. V gave up 5 bases and J gave up 2 bases; unmatched junction bases: 4. Germline lookup yields CDR1 SGHTA and CDR2 FQGTGA.

This clonotype turned up a few times. The chain combines TRBV6-1 with TRBJ2-1; TRBD1 matches at 8 bases. V trimming: 4 bases; J trimming: 7 bases; junction bases outside the gene matches: 9. CDR3 length: 15 amino acids. The V gene's germline CDR1 is MNHNS and CDR2 SASEGT. CDR3 loop: CASSGGRGRLNEQFF. The CDR3, as DNA: TGTGCCAGCAGTGGGGGCAGGGGGCGCCTAAATGAGCAGTTCTTC.

This clonotype came up a few times. CDR3 DNA: TGCGCCAGCAGCCAAGAGGGCTTCTCCTACGAGCAGTACTTC. Translated: CASSQEGFSYEQYF. This chain links TRBV4-1 with TRBJ2-7; no firm D call. Trimming left V 0 bases short and J 0 bases short, with 6 bases between. The CDR3 totals 14 residues. CDR1 and CDR2 from the germline V gene are MGHRA and YSYEKL.

The J gene is TRBJ1-5, the V gene TRBV4-1; a possible D gene is TRBD1 (5 bases). CDR3 length: 15 amino acids. With 1 base removed from V and 0 bases from J, the gap between germline ends came to 7 bases. Germline-derived CDR1 and CDR2 are MGHRA and YSYEKL. The CDR3 protein is CASSQVDNSNQPQHF. CDR3 coding DNA: TGCGCCAGCAGCCAAGTGGACAATAGCAATCAGCCCCAGCATTTT.

The chain combines TRBV6-5 with TRBJ1-2; D remains unclear. This CDR3 is 12 amino acids long. Germline V lookup: CDR1 MNHEY, CDR2 SVGAGI. The germline V and J ends were trimmed by 5 bases and 0 bases, with 4 bases remaining between them. CDR3 amino acids: CASSRANYGYTF. The DNA of the CDR3 is TGTGCCAGCAGTCGAGCTAACTATGGCTACACCTTC.

V is TRBV12-3 or TRBV12-4 and J is TRBJ1-2; possibly TRBD1 for D (5 bases). Trimming shortened V by 1 base and J by 4 bases, and 16 bases separated the two germline ends. This CDR3 spans 16 amino acids. CDR3 nucleotide sequence: TGTGCCAGCAGTTTAGAGGGGACGCCAAGAAGCTATGGCTACACCTTC. The encoded protein is CASSLEGTPRSYGYTF.

This chain links TRBV5-1 with TRBJ1-1; 7 bases fit TRBD1. The V gene end was trimmed by 0 bases and the J gene end by 0 bases; junction bases not matched to a gene: 8. The CDR3 is 17 amino acids. CDR1 is SGHRS, CDR2 YFSETQ, per germline. The CDR3 reads CASSLAELQGLNTEAFF. The DNA of the CDR3 is TGCGCCAGCAGCTTGGCGGAGTTACAGGGGCTGAACACTGAAGCTTTCTTT.

This clonotype has just a few counts. The chain recombines TRBV7-9 with TRBJ2-1; 10 bases fit TRBD1. This CDR3 comprises 16 residues. Trimming took 4 bases from V and 7 from J; bases not matched to a gene: 10. Germline values: CDR1 SEHNR, CDR2 FQNEAQ (reference sequence). The CDR3 DNA reads TGTGCCAGCAGCTCTCCCGGGACAGGGGTAGGGAATGAGCAGTTCTTC. Its protein product is CASSSPGTGVGNEQFF.

This clonotype was seen only a few times. The V call is TRBV24-1, the J call TRBJ2-3; D is unclear. The length of the CDR3 is 13 residues. The germline V gene encodes CDR1 KGHDR and CDR2 SFDVKD. V was pared by 5 bases and J by 3 bases, with 8 bases between. CDR3 amino acids: CATSGPETDTQYF. The CDR3 DNA follows: TGTGCCACCAGTGGCCCCGAAACAGATACGCAGTATTTT.